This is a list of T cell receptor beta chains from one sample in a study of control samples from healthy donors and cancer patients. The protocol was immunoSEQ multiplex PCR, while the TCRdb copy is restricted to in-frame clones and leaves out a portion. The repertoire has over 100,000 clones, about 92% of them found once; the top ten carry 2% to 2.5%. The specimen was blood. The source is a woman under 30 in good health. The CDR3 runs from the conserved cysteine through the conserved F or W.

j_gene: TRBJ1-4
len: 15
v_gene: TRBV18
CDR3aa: CASSRQGALNEKLFF

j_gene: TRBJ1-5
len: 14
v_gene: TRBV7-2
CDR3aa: CASSTPGVVQPQHF

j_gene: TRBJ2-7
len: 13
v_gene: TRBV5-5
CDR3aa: CASSLQGLYEQYF

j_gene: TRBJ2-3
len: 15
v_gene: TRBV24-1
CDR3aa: CATSDWTSGRDTQYF

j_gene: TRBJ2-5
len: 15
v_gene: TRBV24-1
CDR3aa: CATSDPSSGSETQYF

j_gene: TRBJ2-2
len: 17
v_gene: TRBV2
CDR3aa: CASSRAASGNDAGELFF

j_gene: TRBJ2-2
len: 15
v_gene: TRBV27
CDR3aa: CASRPSGFNTGELFF

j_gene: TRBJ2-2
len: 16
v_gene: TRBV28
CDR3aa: CASRTIQRGERGELFF

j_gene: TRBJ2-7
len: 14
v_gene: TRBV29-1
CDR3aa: CSVETSGGAAEQYF

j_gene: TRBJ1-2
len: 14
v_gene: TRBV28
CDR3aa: CASSGAGGSYGYTF

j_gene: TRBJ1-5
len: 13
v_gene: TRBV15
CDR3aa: CATSWTGRQPQHF

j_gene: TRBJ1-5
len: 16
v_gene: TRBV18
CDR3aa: CASSPDRTGVSQPQHF

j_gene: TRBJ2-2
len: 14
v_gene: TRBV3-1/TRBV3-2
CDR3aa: CASSQTTRTGELFF

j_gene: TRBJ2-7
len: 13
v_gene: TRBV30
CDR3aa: CAWSSGVVDEQYF

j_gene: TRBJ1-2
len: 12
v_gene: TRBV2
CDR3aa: CASAQTQLGYTF

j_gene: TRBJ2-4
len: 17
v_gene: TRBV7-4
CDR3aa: CASSPPASSESINIQYF

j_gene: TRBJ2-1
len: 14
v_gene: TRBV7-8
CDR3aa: CASSLNRGWDEQFF

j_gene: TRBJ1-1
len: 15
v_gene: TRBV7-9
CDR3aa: CASSSIGTGRPEAFF

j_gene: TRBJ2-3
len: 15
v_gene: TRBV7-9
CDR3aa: CASSLFAGGTDTQYF

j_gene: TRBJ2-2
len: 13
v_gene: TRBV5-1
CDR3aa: CASSFKDTGELFF

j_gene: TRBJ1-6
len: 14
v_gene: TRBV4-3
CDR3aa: CASSQDLGRPPLHF

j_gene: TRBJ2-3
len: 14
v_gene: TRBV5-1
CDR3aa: CASSLGDHTDTQYF

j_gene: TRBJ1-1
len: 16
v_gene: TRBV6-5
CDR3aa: CASSYYRGPMNTEAFF